This TCR beta chain was recorded in a study of control samples from healthy donors and cancer patients. The V gene's germline CDR1 is MNHEY and CDR2 SVGAGI. V lost 5 bases and J lost 8, with 13 bases in between. The CDR3 consists of 13 residues. The repertoire was sequenced with immunoSEQ multiplex PCR; TCRdb's copy has only in-frame clones and lacks some. The data show about 160,000 clones, over 85% seen once. The sequencing input was blood. The chain couples TRBV6-5 to TRBJ2-1; a possible D gene is TRBD1 (5 bases). The origin of this receptor is a man aged 30 to 39 in good health. CDR3 sequence reads: CASSRTQSHEQFF. The CDR3, as DNA: TGTGCCAGCAGTCGGACACAATCCCATGAGCAGTTCTTC.